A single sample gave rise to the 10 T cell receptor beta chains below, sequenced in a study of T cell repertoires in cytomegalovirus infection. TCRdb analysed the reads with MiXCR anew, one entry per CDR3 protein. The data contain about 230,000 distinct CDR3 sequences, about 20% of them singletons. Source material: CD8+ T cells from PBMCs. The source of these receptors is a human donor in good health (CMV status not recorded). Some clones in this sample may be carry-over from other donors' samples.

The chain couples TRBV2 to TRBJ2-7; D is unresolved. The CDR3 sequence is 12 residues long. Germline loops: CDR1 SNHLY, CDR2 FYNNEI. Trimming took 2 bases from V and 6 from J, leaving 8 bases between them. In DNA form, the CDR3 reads TGTGCCAGCAGTGAATCCCGACCCGAGCAGTACTTC. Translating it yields CASSESRPEQYF.

In nucleotides, the CDR3 is TGTGCCAGCAGCCCGTTCGGGGGGCCGGATGAGCAGTTCTTC. It codes for CASSPFGGPDEQFF. The chain combines TRBV7-6 with TRBJ2-1, with a tentative D call TRBD2 (7 bases). Trimming took off 5 bases at V and 8 bases at J, with 16 bases between the two ends. CDR3 size: 14 residues. From germline, CDR1 is SGHVS and CDR2 FNYEAQ.

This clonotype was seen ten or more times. The CDR3 loop reads CASSSPTGTSQDTDTQYF. DNA of the CDR3: TGTGCCAGCAGTTCACCTACCGGGACTAGCCAAGACACAGATACGCAGTATTTT. V and J are TRBV28 and TRBJ2-3, with TRBD2 identical over 9 bases. CDR1 and CDR2 (germline): MDHEN, SYDVKM. The V gene end was trimmed by 4 bases and the J gene end by 2 bases; junction bases not matched to a gene: 13. The CDR3 runs 18 residues.

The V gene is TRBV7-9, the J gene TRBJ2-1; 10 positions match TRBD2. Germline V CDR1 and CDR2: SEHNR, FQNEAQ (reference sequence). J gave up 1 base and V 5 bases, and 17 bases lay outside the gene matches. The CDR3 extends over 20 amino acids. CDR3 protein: CASSTRVAGGPARSYNEQFF. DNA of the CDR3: TGTGCCAGCAGCACTAGGGTAGCGGGGGGCCCGGCGAGGTCCTACAATGAGCAGTTCTTC.

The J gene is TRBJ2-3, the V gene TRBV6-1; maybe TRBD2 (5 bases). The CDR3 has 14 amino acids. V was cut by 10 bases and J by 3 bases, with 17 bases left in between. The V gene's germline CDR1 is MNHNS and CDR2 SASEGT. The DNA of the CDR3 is TGTGCCATTTTCGCGGGTGGAGGTACAGATACGCAGTATTTT. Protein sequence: CAIFAGGGTDTQYF.

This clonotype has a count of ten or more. CDR3 protein: CASSHVQGGTDTQYF. CDR3 bases: TGTGCCAGCAGCCACGTACAGGGGGGCACAGATACGCAGTATTTT. The chain links TRBV13 to TRBJ2-3, with 8 nucleotides matching TRBD1. CDR1 is PRHDT and CDR2 is FYEKMQ in the germline V gene (reference sequence). With V trimmed by 5 bases and J by 1 base, 5 bases remained unmatched. The CDR3 is 15 residues long.

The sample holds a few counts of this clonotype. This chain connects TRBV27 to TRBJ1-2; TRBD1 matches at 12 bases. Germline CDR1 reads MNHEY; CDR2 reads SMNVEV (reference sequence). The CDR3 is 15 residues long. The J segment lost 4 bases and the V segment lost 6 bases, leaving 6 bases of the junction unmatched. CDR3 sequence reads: CASRAGQGALYGYTF. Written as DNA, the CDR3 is TGTGCCAGCAGGGCGGGACAGGGGGCCCTCTATGGCTACACCTTC.

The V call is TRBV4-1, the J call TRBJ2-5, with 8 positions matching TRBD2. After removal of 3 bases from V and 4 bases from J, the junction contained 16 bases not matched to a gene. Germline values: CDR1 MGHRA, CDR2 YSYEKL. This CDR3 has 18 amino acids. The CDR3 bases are TGCGCCAGCAGCCACCCCATCGGCGGGGGGCAGGAGGGAGAGACCCAGTACTTC. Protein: CASSHPIGGGQEGETQYF.

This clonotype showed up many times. The CDR3 here is CASSVIGEGFSGNTIYF. CDR3 bases: TGTGCCAGCAGCGTCATAGGTGAAGGCTTCTCTGGAAACACCATATATTTT. J is TRBJ1-3 and V is TRBV7-9; unclear D gene. Per the germline V gene, CDR1 is SEHNR and CDR2 is FQNEAQ (reference sequence). The CDR3 loop spans 17 amino acids. Trimming left V 5 bases short and J 0 bases short, with 17 bases between.

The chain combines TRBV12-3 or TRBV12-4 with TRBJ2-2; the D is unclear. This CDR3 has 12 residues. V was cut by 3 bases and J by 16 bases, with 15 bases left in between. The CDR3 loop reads CASSFASQHSFF. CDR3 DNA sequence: TGTGCCAGCAGTTTCGCCAGCCAACACTCGTTTTTT.